One sample yielded the 19 T cell receptor beta chains listed below, sequenced in a study of T-cell memory formation after mild COVID-19 (dated by TCRdb to 2020 to 2022). Libraries were prepared through 5' RACE. Sequencing relied on an Illumina NovaSeq 6000. Using fastp at Q25 and MiXCR, TCRdb reprocessed the public reads and kept productive beta chains. Rows are unified per CDR3 protein, each entry keeping the most common DNA and genes. This sample comprises about 110,000 distinct CDR3 sequences, 12% of them detected only once. The ten largest clones add up to roughly 27% of the sample. Sequencing was done on a sample of PBMCs or a T cell subset sorted from them (not recorded which). The receptors were sampled from an adult woman who had mild COVID-19 (a few samples of this study predate the infection). The sample titles of this study are shuffled in the database, so cell type and time point are left out; the donor was told from shared clones.

Written as DNA, the CDR3 is TGTGCCAGCAGCGTAGACGAATACTATGGCTACACCTTC. Amino acid sequence: CASSVDEYYGYTF. This rearrangement joins TRBV9 to TRBJ1-2; D is uncertain. The CDR3 is 13 residues long. Deletions cut 0 bases from V and 3 bases from J, with 6 bases between. The germline V gene has CDR1 SGDLS and CDR2 YYNGEE. Looking up the rest from reference TRBV9 and TRBJ1-2 gives the full variable domain: DSGVTQTPKHLITATGQRVTLRCSPRSGDLSVYWYQQSLDQGLQFLIQYYNGEERAKGNILERFSAQQFPDLHSELNLSSLELGDSALYFCASSVDEYYGYTFGSGTRLTVV.

The chain links TRBV5-1 to TRBJ2-1; TRBD1 aligns across 9 bases. Germline trimming cut 4 bases from V and 7 bases from J; bases unmatched to any gene: 12. This CDR3 comprises 16 residues. Germline V gene lookup returns CDR1 SGHRS and CDR2 YFSETQ. As DNA, the CDR3 is TGCGCCAGCAGCCTCCTCCCGGGACAGGGTGGAAATGAGCAGTTCTTC. Its protein product is CASSLLPGQGGNEQFF.

This clonotype has only a few counts. Here the CDR3 reads CSARAGGGQPSYEQYF. DNA for the CDR3: TGCAGTGCTAGAGCTGGGGGGGGACAACCGTCATACGAGCAGTACTTC. V and J are TRBV20-1 and TRBJ2-7, with D possibly being TRBD2 (7 bases). CDR1 is DFQATT and CDR2 is SNEGSKA in the germline V gene (reference sequence). Trimming shortened V by 1 base and J by 4 bases, and 20 bases separated the two germline ends. The CDR3 contains 16 residues.

This clonotype turned up a few times. The V call is TRBV9, the J call TRBJ2-1; 8 nucleotides align to TRBD2. V shed 0 bases and J 12 bases; nucleotides not matched to a gene: 17. The germline CDR1 and CDR2 sequences are SGDLS and YYNGEE. The CDR3 runs 17 residues. This CDR3 reads CASSVGGSGTSRMGQFF. The CDR3 nucleotides are TGTGCCAGCAGCGTAGGTGGTAGCGGGACGTCCCGGATGGGGCAGTTCTTC.

In this sample, this clonotype turned up a few times. The J gene is TRBJ1-2, the V gene TRBV30, with a tentative D call TRBD1 (5 bases). Germline values: CDR1 GTSNPN, CDR2 SVGIG (reference sequence). V dropped 1 base and J dropped 7 bases, with 13 bases sitting between them. The CDR3 length is 13 residues. CDR3 protein: CAWSDQPGGGYTF. For the CDR3, the DNA is TGTGCCTGGAGTGATCAGCCTGGGGGTGGCTACACCTTC.

The gene calls are TRBV5-1 and TRBJ2-5; D not resolved. The CDR3 contains 13 residues. Germline V gene sequence: CDR1 SGHRS, CDR2 YFSETQ. Trimming took off 1 base at V and 3 bases at J, with 7 bases between the two ends. CDR3 residues: CASSLRLEETQYF. The CDR3 DNA reads as TGCGCCAGCAGCTTGAGACTCGAAGAGACCCAGTACTTC.

This clonotype appeared a few times. The chain has TRBV4-3 and TRBJ1-2; 9 bases map to TRBD1. With 4 bases clipped from V and 6 bases from J, the junction kept 9 bases outside the gene matches. The length of the CDR3 is 15 residues. Per the germline V gene, CDR1 is LGHNA and CDR2 is YSLEER. The DNA of the CDR3 is TGCGCCAGCAGCCTCAAGTCGGGACAGGGCAATGGCTACACCTTC. Translation gives CASSLKSGQGNGYTF.

This clonotype was picked up a small number of times. The V gene is TRBV24-1, the J gene TRBJ1-5; D might be TRBD1 (6 bases). The CDR3 is 16 amino acids. The germline V gene encodes CDR1 KGHDR and CDR2 SFDVKD. The V end lost 4 bases, the J end lost 5 bases, and 17 bases lay between the germline ends. This chain's CDR3 is CATSESVTGSDQPQHF. Here the CDR3 DNA reads TGTGCCACCAGTGAAAGTGTAACAGGGTCGGATCAGCCCCAGCATTTT.

The chain recombines TRBV7-9 with TRBJ2-1; perhaps D is TRBD1 or TRBD2 (5 bases each). CDR1 and CDR2 (germline): SEHNR, FQNEAQ (reference sequence). The CDR3 is made up of 13 amino acids. V dropped 6 bases and J dropped 5 bases, with 11 bases sitting between them. This chain's CDR3 is CASRGPTDNEQFF. Written as DNA, the CDR3 is TGTGCCAGCAGGGGACCTACGGACAATGAGCAGTTCTTC.

The rearrangement joins TRBV12-3 or TRBV12-4 to TRBJ2-2; maybe TRBD2 (6 bases). V lost 5 bases and J 6 bases, leaving 13 bases between the germline ends. The CDR3 covers 14 residues. The CDR3 sequence: CASSLLAVAGELFF. In DNA, the CDR3 is TGTGCCAGCAGTCTATTAGCGGTAGCCGGGGAGCTGTTTTTT.

Ten or more counts support this clonotype. J is TRBJ2-3 and V is TRBV4-3; D is ambiguous. V was shortened by 1 base and J by 4 bases, with 3 bases between the two germline ends. The CDR3 sequence is 12 residues long. Germline CDR1 reads LGHNA; CDR2 reads YSLEER. CDR3 region: CASSQGPDTQYF. In DNA form, the CDR3 reads TGCGCCAGCAGCCAAGGACCAGATACGCAGTATTTT.

This clonotype was found a few times. V is TRBV9 and J is TRBJ2-5, with D unresolved. The length of the CDR3 is 14 residues. V was shortened by 2 bases and J by 5 bases, with 13 bases between the two germline ends. Per germline, CDR1 SGDLS and CDR2 YYNGEE. In DNA form, the CDR3 reads TGTGCCAGCAGCGTTTACGAGAGTCCGGAGACCCAGTACTTC. Translating gives CASSVYESPETQYF.

The rearrangement uses TRBV5-6 and TRBJ2-5; the match to TRBD1 covers 7 bases. Germline V gene sequence: CDR1 SGHDT, CDR2 YYEEEE. The V and J ends lost 0 bases and 2 bases, in that order; junction bases with no gene match: 4. This CDR3 has 15 residues. As DNA, the CDR3 is TGTGCCAGCAGCTTGGGAGTGGGACAGCAAGAGACCCAGTACTTC. Translated: CASSLGVGQQETQYF.

In this sample, this clonotype turned up a few times. The rearrangement joins TRBV9 to TRBJ2-7, with 11 bases fitting TRBD2. The CDR3 runs to 15 residues. Looked up from germline, CDR1 is SGDLS and CDR2 is YYNGEE. Trimming removed 4 bases from V and 3 bases from J; junction bases left unmatched: 6. In nucleotides, the CDR3 is TGTGCCAGCAGCCCAGACACTAGCGGGAGCTACGAGCAGTACTTC. Its translation is CASSPDTSGSYEQYF.

This clonotype was found a few times. The gene calls are TRBV30 and TRBJ1-2; tentatively, D is TRBD1 (6 bases). The CDR3 consists of 13 residues. Trimming removed 7 bases at V and 5 bases at J, with 17 bases between. CDR1 and CDR2 (germline): GTSNPN, SVGIG (reference sequence). CDR3 nucleotides: TGTGCCTCTCGGACAGCGTCTCAATATGGCTACACCTTC. It encodes CASRTASQYGYTF. Using reference TRBV30 and TRBJ1-2 for the parts outside the CDR3, the full variable domain is SQTIHQWPATLVQPVGSPLSLECTVEGTSNPNLYWYRQAAGRGLQLLFYSVGIGQISSEVPQNLSASRPQDRQFILSSKKLLLSDSGFYLCASRTASQYGYTFGSGTRLTVV.

The V and J genes are TRBV20-1 and TRBJ2-5; 9 nucleotides match TRBD1. Trimming removed 5 bases from V and 2 bases from J; junction bases left unmatched: 3. Germline V gives CDR1 DFQATT, CDR2 SNEGSKA (reference sequence). There are 13 residues in the CDR3. The CDR3 nucleotides read TGCAGTGCTGCGGGACAGGGACAAGAGACCCAGTACTTC. Its translation is CSAAGQGQETQYF.

The table lists this clonotype with a few counts. The genes are TRBV14 and TRBJ2-7; D call uncertain. Trimming cost V 4 bases and J 4 bases, with 14 bases left between them. The CDR3 contains 14 residues. CDR1 is SGHDN, CDR2 FVKESK, per germline. The CDR3 spells CASSPTSLDYEQYF. The CDR3 coding sequence is TGTGCCAGCAGCCCTACCTCCTTGGATTACGAGCAGTACTTC. Filled out from reference TRBV14 and TRBJ2-7, the complete variable domain reads EAGVTQFPSHSVIEKGQTVTLRCDPISGHDNLYWYRRVMGKEIKFLLHFVKESKQDESGMPNNRFLAERTGGTYSTLKVQPAELEDSGVYFCASSPTSLDYEQYFGPGTRLTVT.

The J gene is TRBJ2-1, the V gene TRBV30, with TRBD2 matching over 12 bases. This CDR3 is 15 amino acids long. The germline CDR1 and CDR2 sequences are GTSNPN and SVGIG (reference sequence). After removal of 5 bases from V and 7 bases from J, the junction contained 9 bases not matched to a gene. This CDR3 reads CAWGPLAGGLNEQFF. CDR3 nucleotide sequence: TGTGCCTGGGGTCCGCTAGCGGGGGGGCTTAATGAGCAGTTCTTC.

This clonotype was counted many times. V and J are TRBV5-1 and TRBJ2-5; 7 bases are shared with TRBD2. Germline CDR1 is SGHRS and CDR2 is YFSETQ. Unmatched junction bases numbered 7, after V lost 4 bases and J lost 1 base. This CDR3 comprises 15 residues. The CDR3 DNA reads as TGCGCCAGCAGCCGCAGCGGGATAATCCAAGAGACCCAGTACTTC. Residues: CASSRSGIIQETQYF.